This T cell receptor (beta chain) was retrieved from a study of T cells in Graves' hyperthyroidism and ophthalmopathy. Recently diagnosed hyperthyroidism of less than 2 months' duration affected patients aged 18 to 65. An approximately 9.4 ml volume of fresh peripheral blood provided the PBMCs. The CDR3 runs 14 residues. Germline V gene data show CDR1 as MNHNS and CDR2 as SASEGT. With V trimmed by 4 bases and J by 2 bases, 1 base remained unmatched. Regions amplified from RNA transcripts were the TCR beta CDR3 regions. First-round RT-PCR of the TCR CDR3 relied on the HTBI primer set. TCRdb re-analysed the multiplex PCR reads in MiXCR, keeping a single row per CDR3 protein. The sample contains 600,000 to 850,000 distinct CDR3 sequences, approximately 19% of which appear only once.

Sequencing was done on a sample of blood. The TCR was taken from a woman aged 45-60 years with Graves' hyperthyroidism that later progressed to Graves' ophthalmopathy. This chain uses TRBV6-1 with TRBJ2-1, with 8 nucleotides matching TRBD2. The CDR3 bases are TGTGCCAGCAGTGCGGGGGGGCCCTACAATGAGCAGTTCTTC. This encodes CASSAGGPYNEQFF.